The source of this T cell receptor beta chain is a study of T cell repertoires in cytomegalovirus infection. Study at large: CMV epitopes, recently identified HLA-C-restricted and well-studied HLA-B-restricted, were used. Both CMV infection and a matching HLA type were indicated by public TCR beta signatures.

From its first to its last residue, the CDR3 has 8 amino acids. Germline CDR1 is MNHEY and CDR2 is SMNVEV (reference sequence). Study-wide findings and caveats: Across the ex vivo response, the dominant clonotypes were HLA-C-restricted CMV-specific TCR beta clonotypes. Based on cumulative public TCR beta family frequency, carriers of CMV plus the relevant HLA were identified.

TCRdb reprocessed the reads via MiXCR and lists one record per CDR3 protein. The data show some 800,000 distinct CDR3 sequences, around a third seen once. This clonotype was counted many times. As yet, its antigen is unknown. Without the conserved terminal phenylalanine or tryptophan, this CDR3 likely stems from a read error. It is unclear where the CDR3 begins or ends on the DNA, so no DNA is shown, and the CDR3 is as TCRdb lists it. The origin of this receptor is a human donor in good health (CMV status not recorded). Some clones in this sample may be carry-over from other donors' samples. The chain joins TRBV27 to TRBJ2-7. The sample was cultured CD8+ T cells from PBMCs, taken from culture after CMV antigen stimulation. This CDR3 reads CASSMNKL.